Below, one TCR beta chain is given with its context. The PCR had 60 Vbeta and 13 Jbeta primers. Here immunoSEQ multiplex PCR was the method, and the copy in TCRdb shows in-frame clones only, minus some. The sample shows 80,000 or so clones, 65% to 70% of them seen only once. This entry is derived from a study of cytomegalovirus exposure and HLA in healthy donors. CDR1 and CDR2 from the germline V gene are PRHDT and FYEKMQ (reference sequence). V was trimmed by 6 bases and J by 0 bases, leaving 15 bases between them. The CDR3 sequence is 17 residues long. This chain uses TRBV13 with TRBJ1-6, with D possibly TRBD1 on 5 matching bases. This clonotype was obtained from a woman aged 45-60 years in good health and CMV-seropositive. Sequenced material: PBMCs. The CDR3 coding sequence is TGTGCCAGCAGAACCGGGACTCAGAGCTCCTATAATTCACCCCTCCACTTT. Translation gives CASRTGTQSSYNSPLHF.